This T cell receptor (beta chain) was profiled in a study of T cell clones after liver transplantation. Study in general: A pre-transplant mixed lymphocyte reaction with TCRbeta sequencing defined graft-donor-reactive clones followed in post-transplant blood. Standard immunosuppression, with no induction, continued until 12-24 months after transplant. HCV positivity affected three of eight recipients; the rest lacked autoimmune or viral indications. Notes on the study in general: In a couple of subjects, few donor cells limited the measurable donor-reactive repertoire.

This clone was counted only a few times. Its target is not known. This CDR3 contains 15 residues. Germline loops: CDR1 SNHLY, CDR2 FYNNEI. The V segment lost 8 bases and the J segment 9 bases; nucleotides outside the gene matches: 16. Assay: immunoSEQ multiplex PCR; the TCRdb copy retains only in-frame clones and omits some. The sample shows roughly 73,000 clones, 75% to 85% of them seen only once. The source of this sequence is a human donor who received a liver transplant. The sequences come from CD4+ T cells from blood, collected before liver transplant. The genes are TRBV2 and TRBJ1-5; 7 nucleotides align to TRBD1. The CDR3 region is CASAEDRLNIWPQHF. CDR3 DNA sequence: TGTGCCAGCGCAGAGGACAGGCTGAATATCTGGCCCCAGCATTTT. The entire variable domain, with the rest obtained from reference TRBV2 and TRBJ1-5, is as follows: EPEVTQTPSHQVTQMGQEVILRCVPISNHLYFYWYRQILGQKVEFLVSFYNNEISEKSEIFDDQFSVERPDGSNFTLKIRSTKLEDSAMYFCASAEDRLNIWPQHFGDGTRLSIL.